This is a list of T cell receptor beta chains from one sample in a study of response to subunit inactivated influenza vaccine. TCRdb re-called the RT-PCR reads with MiXCR, one entry per CDR3 protein. The repertoire holds approximately 700,000 distinct CDR3 sequences, less than 20% seen once, with approximately 10% in the top ten. The specimen comprised PBMCs from blood, sampled approximately 13 days after vaccination. All receptors derive from a man aged 50 or older who received an inactivated influenza vaccine. Both conserved end residues are part of each CDR3. The order of the fields is clone size, CDR3 length, V gene, J gene, D gene, CDR3 DNA, CDR3 protein. The D gene is left open where the match is weak. Some rows have no size entry. The others give once, few or many, or a class for an expanded clone.

>-|15|TRBV18|TRBJ2-7|-
TGTGCCAGCTCACCTCGGACTGACTTAACCTCCGAGCAGTACTTC
CASSPRTDLTSEQYF
>-|15|TRBV6-1|TRBJ1-1|TRBD1
TGTGCCAGCAGCCGGACAGGGGCCATGAACACTGAAGCTTTCTTT
CASSRTGAMNTEAFF
>few|16|TRBV20-1|TRBJ2-1|TRBD2
TGCAGTGCTAGCCCCCTTTTGGCGGGAGGAGGGAATGAGCAGTTCTTC
CSASPLLAGGGNEQFF
>-|13|TRBV4-1|TRBJ1-2|-
TGCGCCAGCAGCCAGGACATGAGCTATGGCTACACCTTC
CASSQDMSYGYTF
>many|14|TRBV7-2|TRBJ1-2|-
TGTGCCAGCATGACACCTTTTCGCCATCTTGGCTACACCTTC
CASMTPFRHLGYTF
>few|15|TRBV4-3|TRBJ2-7|TRBD2
TGCGCCAGCAGCCAACTACTAGCGAAAGCCTACGAGCAGTACTTC
CASSQLLAKAYEQYF
>many|14|TRBV5-1|TRBJ2-6|-
TGCGCCAGCAGTTCCGGGTCTGGGGCCAACGTCCTGACTTTC
CASSSGSGANVLTF
>-|11|TRBV28|TRBJ2-7|-
TGTGCCAGCAGTCATCGGGGTTCGCAGTACTTC
CASSHRGSQYF
>-|16|TRBV6-1|TRBJ1-5|TRBD1
TGTGCCAGCAGTAGCCGGGACAGGGGGAACAATCAGCCCCAGCATTTT
CASSSRDRGNNQPQHF
>few|14|TRBV20-1|TRBJ1-2|-
TGCAGTGCGGGGATCTCCGAAGGGCACTATGGCTACACCTTC
CSAGISEGHYGYTF
>many|14|TRBV5-1|TRBJ2-5|-
TGCGCCAGCAGCACCTGGGATGCCAAAGAGACCCAGTACTTC
CASSTWDAKETQYF
>few|14|TRBV20-1|TRBJ1-1|-
TGCAGTGCTAGCGAACAGAGTTTGAACACTGAAGCTTTCTTT
CSASEQSLNTEAFF
>-|15|TRBV20-1|TRBJ2-5|-
TGCAGTGCTATTAACCCGACTAACGTACAAGAGACCCAGTACTTC
CSAINPTNVQETQYF